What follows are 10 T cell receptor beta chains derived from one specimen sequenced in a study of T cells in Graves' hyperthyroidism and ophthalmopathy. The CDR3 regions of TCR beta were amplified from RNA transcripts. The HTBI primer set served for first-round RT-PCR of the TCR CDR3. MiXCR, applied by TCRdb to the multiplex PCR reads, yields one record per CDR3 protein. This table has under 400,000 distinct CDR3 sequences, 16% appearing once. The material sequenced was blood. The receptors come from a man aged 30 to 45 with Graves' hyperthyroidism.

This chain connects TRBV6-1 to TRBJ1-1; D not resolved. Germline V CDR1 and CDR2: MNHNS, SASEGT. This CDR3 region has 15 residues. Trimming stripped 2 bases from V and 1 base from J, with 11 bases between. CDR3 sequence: CASSESRRKNTEAFF. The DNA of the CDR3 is TGTGCCAGCAGTGAATCGAGGAGGAAGAACACTGAAGCTTTCTTT.

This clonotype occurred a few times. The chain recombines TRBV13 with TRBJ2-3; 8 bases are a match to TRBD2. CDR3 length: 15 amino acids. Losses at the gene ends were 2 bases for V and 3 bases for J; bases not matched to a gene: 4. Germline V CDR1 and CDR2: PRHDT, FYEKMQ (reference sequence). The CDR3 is CASSLWGTSTDTQYF. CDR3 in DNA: TGTGCCAGCAGCTTATGGGGGACTAGTACAGATACGCAGTATTTT.

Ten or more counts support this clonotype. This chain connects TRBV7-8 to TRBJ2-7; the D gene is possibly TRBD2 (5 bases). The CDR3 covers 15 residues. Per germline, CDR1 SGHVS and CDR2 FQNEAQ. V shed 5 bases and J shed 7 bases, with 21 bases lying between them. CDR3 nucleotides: TGTGCCAGCAGCCAAGACACTAGTGTCGGAGGTGAGCAGTACTTC. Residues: CASSQDTSVGGEQYF. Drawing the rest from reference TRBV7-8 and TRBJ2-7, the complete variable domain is GAGVSQSPRYKVAKRGQDVALRCDPISGHVSLFWYQQALGQGPEFLTYFQNEAQLDKSGLPSDRFFAERPEGSVSTLKIQRTQQEDSAVYLCASSQDTSVGGEQYFGPGTRLTVT.

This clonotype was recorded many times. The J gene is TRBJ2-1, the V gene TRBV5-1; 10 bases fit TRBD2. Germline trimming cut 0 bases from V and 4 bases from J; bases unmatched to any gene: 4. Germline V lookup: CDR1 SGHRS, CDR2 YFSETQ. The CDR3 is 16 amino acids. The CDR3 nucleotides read TGCGCCAGCAGCTTGGCCGGACTAGCGGCGTACAATGAGCAGTTCTTC. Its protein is CASSLAGLAAYNEQFF.

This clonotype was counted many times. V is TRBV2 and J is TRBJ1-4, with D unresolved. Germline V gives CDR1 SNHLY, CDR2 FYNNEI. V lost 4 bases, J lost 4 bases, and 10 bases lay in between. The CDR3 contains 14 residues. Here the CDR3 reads CASSVERSNEKLFF. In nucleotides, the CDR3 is TGTGCCAGCAGTGTTGAACGGAGTAATGAAAAACTGTTTTTT.

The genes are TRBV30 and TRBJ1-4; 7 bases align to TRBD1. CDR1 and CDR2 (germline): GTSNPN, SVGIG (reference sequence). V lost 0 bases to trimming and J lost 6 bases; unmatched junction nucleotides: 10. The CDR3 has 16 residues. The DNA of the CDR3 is TGTGCCTGGAGTGTATCCCGGGGCAGGGGGTATGAAAAACTGTTTTTT. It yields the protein CAWSVSRGRGYEKLFF.

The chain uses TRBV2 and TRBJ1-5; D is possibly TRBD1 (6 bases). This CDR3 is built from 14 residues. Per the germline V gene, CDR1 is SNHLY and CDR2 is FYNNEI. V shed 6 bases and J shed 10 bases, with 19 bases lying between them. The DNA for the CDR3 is TGTGCCAGCAGGAACTGGGGGCAGGGCATACCCCAGCATTTT. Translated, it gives CASRNWGQGIPQHF. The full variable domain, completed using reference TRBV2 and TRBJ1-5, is EPEVTQTPSHQVTQMGQEVILRCVPISNHLYFYWYRQILGQKVEFLVSFYNNEISEKSEIFDDQFSVERPDGSNFTLKIRSTKLEDSAMYFCASRNWGQGIPQHFGDGTRLSIL.

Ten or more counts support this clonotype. CDR3 sequence reads: CASSTGDRGPQHF. CDR3 sequence (DNA): TGCGCCAGCAGCACAGGGGACCGGGGGCCCCAGCATTTT. The genes are TRBV5-1 and TRBJ1-5; 7 bases map to TRBD1. CDR3 length equals 13 residues. Germline V gene data show CDR1 as SGHRS and CDR2 as YFSETQ. V lost 4 bases and J lost 9; bases outside the gene matches: 7.

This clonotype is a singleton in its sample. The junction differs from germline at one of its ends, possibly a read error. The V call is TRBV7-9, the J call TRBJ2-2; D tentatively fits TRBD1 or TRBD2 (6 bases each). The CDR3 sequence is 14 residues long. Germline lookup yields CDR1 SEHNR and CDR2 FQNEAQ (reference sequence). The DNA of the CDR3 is TGTGCCAGCAGCCATCCGGGGGACACCGGGGAGCTGGTTTTT. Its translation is CASSHPGDTGELVF.

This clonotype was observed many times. The CDR3 region is CASGLVLPGFEQFF. CDR3 in DNA: TGTGCTAGTGGTTTGGTACTGCCCGGGTTTGAGCAGTTCTTC. The genes are TRBV12-5 and TRBJ2-1; D remains ambiguous. Deletions cut 0 bases from V and 9 bases from J, with 12 bases between. This CDR3 comprises 14 residues. The germline V gene has CDR1 LGHNT and CDR2 FRNRAP. Looking up the rest from reference TRBV12-5 and TRBJ2-1 gives the full variable domain: DARVTQTPRHKVTEMGQEVTMRCQPILGHNTVFWYRQTMMQGLELLAYFRNRAPLDDSGMPKDRFSAEMPDATLATLKIQPSEPRDSAVYFCASGLVLPGFEQFFGPGTRLTVL.